The 18 T cell receptor beta chains given below trace back to one sample, sequenced in a study of beta chain features in type 1 diabetes. The whole isolated RNA underwent reverse transcription, so sequencing captured expressed TCRB transcripts. Generated by immunoSEQ multiplex PCR, the TCRdb table keeps only in-frame clones and is missing some. This table has about 660,000 clones, around an eighth appearing once. Antigens of these TCRs are unknown. Study results and limitations: All four CD4+ subsets of Type 1 diabetes patients contained TCRB CDR3s that were moderately but significantly shorter.

The source material was naive CD4+ T cells from blood. The receptor set was obtained from a man aged 18 to 35 with type 1 diabetes.

The J gene is TRBJ1-5, the V gene TRBV7-2; D is perhaps TRBD1 (5 bases). Germline V gene lookup returns CDR1 SGHTA and CDR2 FQGNSA. This CDR3 has 15 amino acids. The V gene lost 1 base and the J gene lost 4 bases, with 11 bases spanning the gap. CDR3 sequence (DNA): TGTGCCAGCAGCTTAGAGGGGTTAAGGAATCAGCCCCAGCATTTT. Translating gives CASSLEGLRNQPQHF.

The chain carries TRBV4-1 and TRBJ2-4, with 11 nucleotides matching TRBD2. Germline V CDR1 and CDR2: MGHRA, YSYEKL. Germline trimming cut 5 bases from V and 8 bases from J; bases unmatched to any gene: 8. There are 15 residues in the CDR3. The CDR3 reads CASSSPGLAADIQYF. Here the CDR3 DNA reads TGCGCCAGCAGCAGCCCGGGACTAGCGGCGGACATTCAGTACTTC.

This clone appeared a few times. This rearrangement joins TRBV5-6 to TRBJ2-3; the match to TRBD1 covers 10 bases. V trimming: 4 bases; J trimming: 0 bases; junction bases outside the gene matches: 2. Per germline, CDR1 SGHDT and CDR2 YYEEEE. The length of the CDR3 is 15 residues. As DNA, the CDR3 is TGTGCCAGCAGCCAGGGACAGGGGAGCACAGATACGCAGTATTTT. Translated, it gives CASSQGQGSTDTQYF.

J is TRBJ2-1 and V is TRBV9; TRBD2 agrees at 9 bases. V was clipped by 2 bases and J by 7 bases; unmatched bases: 4. CDR3 length: 14 residues. Germline values: CDR1 SGDLS, CDR2 YYNGEE. For the CDR3, the DNA is TGTGCCAGCAGCGTTAGCGGGAGTGGAAATGAGCAGTTCTTC. Translated, it gives CASSVSGSGNEQFF.

V is TRBV19 and J is TRBJ2-3; 10 nucleotides align to TRBD1. CDR3 length: 15 amino acids. CDR1 and CDR2 (germline): LNHDA, SQIVND (reference sequence). The trim removed 6 bases at V and 11 bases at J, leaving 14 bases unmatched. CDR3 residues: CASRPRTGGTWGQYF. CDR3 in DNA: TGTGCCAGTAGGCCCCGGACAGGGGGGACCTGGGGGCAGTATTTT.

V is TRBV15 and J is TRBJ1-2; D unclear. Trimming stripped 0 bases from V and 4 bases from J, with 6 bases between. CDR1 and CDR2 from the germline V gene are LNHNV and YYDKDF (reference sequence). This CDR3 is built from 13 residues. The CDR3 coding sequence is TGTGCCACCAGCAGAGATGTTGCCTATGGCTACACCTTC. It specifies CATSRDVAYGYTF.

To note about this clone: Other DNA sequences within the sample encode an identical CDR3. V is TRBV6-5 and J is TRBJ1-5; D gene ambiguous. Germline values: CDR1 MNHEY, CDR2 SVGAGI. The CDR3 totals 14 residues. Trimming took 0 bases from V and 1 from J, leaving 4 bases between them. Here the CDR3 DNA reads TGTGCCAGCAGTTACTCCGCGAGCAATCAGCCCCAGCATTTT. Residues: CASSYSASNQPQHF.

The chain combines TRBV7-2 with TRBJ2-5, with TRBD2 matching 9 bases. The germline CDR1 and CDR2 sequences are SGHTA and FQGNSA. V was pared by 1 base and J by 6 bases, with 12 bases of the junction left unmatched. This CDR3 comprises 17 residues. The CDR3 DNA is TGTGCCAGCAGCTTAGGAGCGGGGGGTGTCGCCGGGAAGACCCAGTACTTC. Residues: CASSLGAGGVAGKTQYF.

This rearrangement joins TRBV14 to TRBJ2-2; D gene ambiguous. Trimming left V 0 bases short and J 1 base short, with 6 bases between. The CDR3 is 15 residues long. Germline V gene data show CDR1 as SGHDN and CDR2 as FVKESK. As DNA, the CDR3 is TGTGCCAGCAGCCAAGATAGTCAGAACACCGGGGAGCTGTTTTTT. This sequence encodes CASSQDSQNTGELFF.

This clone was observed a few times. V and J are TRBV28 and TRBJ2-1; TRBD1 matches 9 bases. Germline CDR1 and CDR2: MDHEN and SYDVKM. The trim removed 6 bases at V and 14 bases at J, leaving 11 bases unmatched. The CDR3 spans 13 residues. The CDR3 DNA is TGTGCCAGCAGGCCTACAGGGGGCGAGATGGAGTTCTTC. This gives the protein CASRPTGGEMEFF.

The chain recombines TRBV18 with TRBJ1-1; 9 nucleotides agree with TRBD1. Germline CDR1 is KGHSH and CDR2 is LQKENI. The CDR3 consists of 16 residues. V shed 2 bases and J 3 bases; nucleotides not matched to a gene: 7. Here the CDR3 reads CASSPTPRTGDTEAFF. For the CDR3, the DNA is TGTGCCAGCTCACCAACACCCCGGACAGGGGACACTGAAGCTTTCTTT.

On this clone: Different DNA sequences within this sample yield the same CDR3. The chain uses TRBV2 and TRBJ2-5; D is undetermined. CDR3 size: 10 residues. The V and J ends lost 4 bases and 5 bases respectively, with 2 bases between them. Per the germline V gene, CDR1 is SNHLY and CDR2 is FYNNEI. The CDR3 here is CASSVETQYF. CDR3 sequence (DNA): TGTGCCAGCAGTGTTGAGACCCAGTACTTC.

This clone has just a few counts. The chain uses TRBV30 and TRBJ1-5, with D unclear. This CDR3 has 13 residues. V was clipped by 1 base and J by 7 bases, with 11 bases between them. The germline V gene has CDR1 GTSNPN and CDR2 SVGIG (reference sequence). DNA for the CDR3: TGTGCCTGGAGTGGTATGTCCAGGCAGCCCCAGCATTTT. As protein: CAWSGMSRQPQHF.

V is TRBV2 and J is TRBJ2-5; perhaps TRBD1 as D (5 bases). CDR3 size: 11 residues. CDR1 and CDR2 from the germline V gene are SNHLY and FYNNEI. V lost 8 bases, J lost 5 bases, and 9 bases lay in between. CDR3 bases: TGTGCCAGCTCCAGGGCGGAGACCCAGTACTTC. Amino acid sequence: CASSRAETQYF.

In its sample, this clone was seen a few times. At the DNA level, this CDR3 is encoded by other sequences in the same sample as well. The V gene is TRBV28, the J gene TRBJ1-4; D is ambiguous. CDR1 is MDHEN, CDR2 SYDVKM, per germline. V was trimmed by 6 bases and J by 2 bases, leaving 7 bases between them. The CDR3 covers 13 residues. The CDR3 DNA is TGTGCCAGCAGGAGATCTACTAATGAAAAACTGTTTTTT. Amino acid sequence: CASRRSTNEKLFF.

The table lists this clone with a few counts. The V and J genes are TRBV5-1 and TRBJ1-1; 7 bases fit TRBD1. There are 13 residues in the CDR3. CDR1 and CDR2 (germline): SGHRS, YFSETQ. Trimming at V came to 5 bases and at J to 7 bases, leaving 8 bases not matched to a gene. DNA for the CDR3: TGCGCCAGCAGGCGAGGGGGCGGTCTTGAAGCTTTCTTT. It is translated as CASRRGGGLEAFF.

This clone was detected only a few times. The rearrangement uses TRBV9 and TRBJ2-1, with D possibly TRBD2 on 6 matching bases. The germline V gene has CDR1 SGDLS and CDR2 YYNGEE. V was shortened by 4 bases and J by 3 bases, with 11 bases between the two germline ends. This CDR3 is 14 amino acids long. The CDR3: CASSFAGNYNEQFF. The CDR3 DNA is TGTGCCAGCAGCTTCGCGGGAAACTACAATGAGCAGTTCTTC.

This clone was counted between two and nine times. The chain uses TRBV5-8 and TRBJ1-2, with 8 bases aligning to TRBD1. After removal of 1 base from V and 4 bases from J, the junction contained 3 bases not matched to a gene. The CDR3 spans 14 residues. CDR1 is SGHTS, CDR2 YDEGEE, per germline. The CDR3 reads CASSLRTGPYGYTF. The CDR3 nucleotides are TGTGCCAGCAGCTTGCGGACAGGGCCCTATGGCTACACCTTC.